Shown below are 3 T cell receptor beta chains from a single sample sequenced in a study of response to subunit inactivated influenza vaccine. TCRdb fed the RT-PCR reads into MiXCR, producing one record per CDR3 protein. The data show 430,000 or so distinct CDR3 sequences, about 10% seen once. The starting material was PBMCs from blood, obtained 40 to 50 days after vaccination. The receptors originated from a man aged 50 or older who received an inactivated influenza vaccine.

The table lists this clonotype with many counts. The rearrangement uses TRBV7-2 and TRBJ2-1, with TRBD2 matching over 7 bases. CDR3 length: 14 residues. Germline CDR1 SGHTA, CDR2 FQGNSA. With 2 bases clipped from V and 9 bases from J, the junction kept 7 bases outside the gene matches. The CDR3 region is CASSLLPSGGEQFF. CDR3 DNA: TGTGCCAGCAGCTTACTCCCTAGCGGCGGTGAGCAGTTCTTC.

Concerning this clonotype itself: One base away lies a much larger clone, so this may be a sequencing read error. The CDR3, as DNA: TGTTCCACACAAGAGACCCAGTACTTC. Residues: CSTQETQYF. V and J are TRBV24-1 and TRBJ2-5; D unclear. From germline, CDR1 is KGHDR and CDR2 SFDVKD. There are 9 residues in the CDR3.

The chain is built from TRBV11-2 and TRBJ2-2; 9 nucleotides match TRBD1. Germline lookup yields CDR1 SGHAT and CDR2 FQNNGV. V dropped 5 bases and J dropped 6; count of bases not matched to a gene: 13. This CDR3 region has 17 residues. Here the CDR3 reads CASSEARTGAFPGELFF. The CDR3 nucleotides are TGTGCCAGCAGCGAAGCTAGGACAGGGGCATTTCCCGGGGAGCTGTTTTTT.